A selection of T cell receptor beta chains follows, all from one sample in a study of technical replicates of blood from several donors. Method: immunoSEQ multiplex PCR; TCRdb's copy keeps in-frame clones and lacks some. The table shows around 50,000 clones, with approximately 90% occurring only once. The sequenced material came from PBMCs. Receptors originate from a human donor in good health. Some clones in this sample may be carry-over from other donors' samples. Both conserved end residues are trimmed from each CDR3. Fields, in order: V gene, CDR3 protein.

TRBV27 | ASSRRVTGNTIY
TRBV19 | ASSGGGAKNGYT
TRBV18 | ASSPGQLTYEQY
TRBV7-8 | ASSPRTSGNDEQF
TRBV7-9 | ASSVPGTDIYNEQF
TRBV30 | AWSVRGPTEAF
TRBV5-1 | ATTRSGGDEAF
TRBV18 | ASSPQNSLNTEAF
TRBV7-9 | ASSTWALKEKLF
TRBV4-2 | ASSQEDSRPSEKLF
TRBV10-3 | AISDSRDSPYSDGNTIY
TRBV6-6 | ASSLLQTGRGTEAF
TRBV5-8 | ASSHGDRWSQY
TRBV7-9 | ASSAWDNQETQY
TRBV6-4 | ASSPTSGSTDTQY
TRBV18 | ASSPTGAVLAQY
TRBV13 | ASSLLPGASGSDLDEQF
TRBV12-5 | ASGATGGLDTQY